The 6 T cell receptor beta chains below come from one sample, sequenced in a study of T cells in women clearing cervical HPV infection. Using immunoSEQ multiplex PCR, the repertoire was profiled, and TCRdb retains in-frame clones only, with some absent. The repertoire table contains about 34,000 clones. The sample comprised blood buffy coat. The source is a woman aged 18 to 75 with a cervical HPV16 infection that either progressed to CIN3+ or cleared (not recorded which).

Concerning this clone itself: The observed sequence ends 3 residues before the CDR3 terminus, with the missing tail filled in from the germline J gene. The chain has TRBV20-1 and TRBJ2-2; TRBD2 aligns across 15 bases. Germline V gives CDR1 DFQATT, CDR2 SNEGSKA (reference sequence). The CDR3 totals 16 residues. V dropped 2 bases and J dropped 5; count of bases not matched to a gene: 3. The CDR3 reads CSARSGTSGGTGELFF. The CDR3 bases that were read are TGCAGTGCTAGATCCGGGACTAGCGGGGGGACCGGGGAG.

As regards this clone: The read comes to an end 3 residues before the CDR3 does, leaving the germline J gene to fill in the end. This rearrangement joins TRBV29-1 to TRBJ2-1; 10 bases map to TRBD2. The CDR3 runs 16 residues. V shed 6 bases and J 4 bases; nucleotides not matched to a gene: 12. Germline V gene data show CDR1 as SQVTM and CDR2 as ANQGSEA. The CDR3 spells CSVRGVSGGVYNEQFF. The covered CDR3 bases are TGCAGCGTACGAGGGGTCAGCGGGGGGGTATACAATGAG.

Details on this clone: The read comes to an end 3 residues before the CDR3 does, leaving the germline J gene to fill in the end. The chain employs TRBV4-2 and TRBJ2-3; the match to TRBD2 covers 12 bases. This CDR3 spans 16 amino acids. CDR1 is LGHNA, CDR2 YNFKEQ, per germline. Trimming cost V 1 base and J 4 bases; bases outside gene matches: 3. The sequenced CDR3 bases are TGTGCCAGCAGCCAAGTGACTAGCGGGGGATCAGATACG. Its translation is CASSQVTSGGSDT. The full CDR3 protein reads CASSQVTSGGSDTQYF.

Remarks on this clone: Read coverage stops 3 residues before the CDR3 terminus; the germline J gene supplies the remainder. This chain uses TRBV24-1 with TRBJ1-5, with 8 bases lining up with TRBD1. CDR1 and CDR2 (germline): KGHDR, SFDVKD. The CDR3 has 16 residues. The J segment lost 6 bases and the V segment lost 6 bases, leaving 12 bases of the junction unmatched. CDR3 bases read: TGTGCCACCAGTCCTGGAGGGACAGGCTTGGGTCAGCCC. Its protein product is CATSPGGTGLGQP. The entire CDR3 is CATSPGGTGLGQPQHF.

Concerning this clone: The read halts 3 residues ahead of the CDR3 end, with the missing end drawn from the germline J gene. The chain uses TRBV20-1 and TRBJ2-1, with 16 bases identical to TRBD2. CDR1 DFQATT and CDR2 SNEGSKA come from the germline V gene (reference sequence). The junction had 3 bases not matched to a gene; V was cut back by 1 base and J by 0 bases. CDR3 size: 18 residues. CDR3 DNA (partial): TGCAGTGCTAGAGTGGGACTAGCGGGGGGGGACTCCTACAATGAG. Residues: CSARVGLAGGDSYNE. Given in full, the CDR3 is CSARVGLAGGDSYNEQFF.

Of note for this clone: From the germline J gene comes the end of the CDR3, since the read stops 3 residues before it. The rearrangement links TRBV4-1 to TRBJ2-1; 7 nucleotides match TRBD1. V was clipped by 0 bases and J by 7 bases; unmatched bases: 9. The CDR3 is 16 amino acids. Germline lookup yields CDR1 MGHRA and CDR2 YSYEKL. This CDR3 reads CASSQDMDRIPNEQFF. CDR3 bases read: TGCGCCAGCAGCCAAGATATGGACAGGATACCTAATGAG.